What follows is one T cell receptor beta chain and its context. An end of the junction does not agree with germline; a read error may underlie this. The sample belongs to a study of glioma-infiltrating T cells. The CDR3 sequence is 14 residues long. The germline V gene has CDR1 SGHAT and CDR2 FQDESV (reference sequence). The iRepertoire nested amplicon-rescue multiplex PCR amplified TCR alpha and beta CDR3s from RNA. For one-step reverse transcription and amplification, roughly 95-400 ng of tissue mRNA or PBMC total RNA was used. TCRdb reanalysed the multiplex PCR reads using MiXCR and keeps one entry per CDR3 protein. The sample consists of more than 300,000 distinct CDR3 sequences, roughly two fifths of them appearing once.

This sequence joins TRBV11-1 and TRBJ2-3, with D hard to call. The material sequenced was glioma tissue, nonneoplastic brain tissue, or PBMCs (not recorded which). The sequence was obtained from a human donor with low-grade glioma or glioblastoma, undergoing nonglioma brain surgery, or in good health (not recorded which). This CDR3 reads CASSAFGSPDTQYF. The CDR3 nucleotides are TGCGCCAGCAGCGCATTCGGAAGTCCGGATACGCAGTATTTT.